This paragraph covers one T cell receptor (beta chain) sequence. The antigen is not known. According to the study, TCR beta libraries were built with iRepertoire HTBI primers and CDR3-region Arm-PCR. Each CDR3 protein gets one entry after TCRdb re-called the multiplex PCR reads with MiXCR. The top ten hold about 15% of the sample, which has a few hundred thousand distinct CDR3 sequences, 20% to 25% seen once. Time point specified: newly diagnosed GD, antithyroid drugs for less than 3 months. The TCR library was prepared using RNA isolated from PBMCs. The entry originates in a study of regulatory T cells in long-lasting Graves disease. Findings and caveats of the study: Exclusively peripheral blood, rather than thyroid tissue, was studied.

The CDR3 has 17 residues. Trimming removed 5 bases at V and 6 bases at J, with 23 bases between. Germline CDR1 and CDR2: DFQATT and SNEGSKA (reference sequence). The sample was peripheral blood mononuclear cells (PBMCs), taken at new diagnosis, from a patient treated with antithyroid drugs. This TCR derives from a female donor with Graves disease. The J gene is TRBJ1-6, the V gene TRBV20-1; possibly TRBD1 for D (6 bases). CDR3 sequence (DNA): TGCAGTGCTCTTGACACAGGGAGTCTAGGAGGTAATTCACCCCTCCACTTT. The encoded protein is CSALDTGSLGGNSPLHF.